This T cell receptor beta chain was captured in a study of CD8 T cells in ankylosing spondylitis. This clonotype was detected ten times or more. A single record per CDR3 protein comes from TCRdb applying MiXCR to the 5' RACE reads. The sample lists under 300,000 distinct CDR3 sequences; under 12% were seen once. Trimming left V 2 bases short and J 6 bases short, with 14 bases between. CDR1 and CDR2 from the germline V gene are SGHNT and YENEEA. This CDR3 spans 14 amino acids. The receptor comes from a male donor with ankylosing spondylitis or in good health (not recorded which). The specimen sequenced was blood, either unsorted or a sorted T cell fraction (not recorded which). The chain employs TRBV11-3 and TRBJ2-7, with D possibly being TRBD1 or TRBD2 (5 bases each). CDR3 sequence (DNA): TGTGCCAGCAGCTTACGAGGGGACCGCAGCGAGCAGTACTTC. This sequence encodes CASSLRGDRSEQYF.